Shown below are 24 T cell receptor beta chains from a single sample sequenced in a study of identical twins. TCRdb reanalysed the 5' RACE reads using MiXCR and keeps one entry per CDR3 protein. The sample has about 190,000 distinct CDR3 sequences; about a sixth are singletons. The same specimen was also included in a second study, on T cells expressing NK-cell markers.

The sample was CD8+ T cells sorted from blood. Every receptor here comes from a woman younger than 30 in good health.

The table lists this clonotype with a few counts. The chain joins TRBV7-2 to TRBJ2-7; 10 bases line up with TRBD2. Germline values: CDR1 SGHTA, CDR2 FQGNSA. This CDR3 comprises 14 residues. The V gene end was trimmed by 3 bases and the J gene end by 4 bases; junction bases not matched to a gene: 3. DNA for the CDR3: TGTGCCAGCAGCTTCCCGGGACTAGCGTACGAGCAGTACTTC. It encodes CASSFPGLAYEQYF.

V and J are TRBV20-1 and TRBJ1-3, with D maybe TRBD1 (5 bases). The CDR3 runs to 14 residues. V lost 0 bases and J 2 bases, leaving 8 bases between the germline ends. Germline CDR1 reads DFQATT; CDR2 reads SNEGSKA (reference sequence). The CDR3: CSAREGGAGNTIYF. As DNA, the CDR3 is TGCAGTGCTAGAGAAGGAGGGGCTGGAAACACCATATATTTT.

This clonotype showed up just a few times. The chain has TRBV2 and TRBJ2-1; D unclear. Trimming pared 5 bases from V and 7 bases from J, leaving 9 bases between. Per the germline V gene, CDR1 is SNHLY and CDR2 is FYNNEI. This CDR3 region has 12 residues. This CDR3 is CASSPGWNEQFF. CDR3 coding DNA: TGTGCCAGCAGTCCAGGTTGGAATGAGCAGTTCTTC.

This clonotype has only a few counts. The chain links TRBV4-3 to TRBJ2-5; possibly TRBD2 for D (5 bases). CDR1 is LGHNA and CDR2 is YSLEER in the germline V gene. Between the trimmed V and J ends, which lost 0 bases and 12 bases, there was a span of 14 bases. This CDR3 is 13 amino acids long. The CDR3 region has the DNA TGCGCCAGCAGCCAAGAAATGGGCGGACTCGAGTACTTC. Encoded protein: CASSQEMGGLEYF.

This chain uses TRBV9 with TRBJ1-6; D is uncertain. V gave up 4 bases and J gave up 8 bases, with 13 bases separating them. In germline, CDR1 is SGDLS, CDR2 YYNGEE. This CDR3 spans 14 amino acids. The CDR3 region is CASSPGGSYSPLHF. The CDR3 region has the DNA TGTGCCAGCAGCCCCGGAGGCAGTTATTCACCCCTCCACTTT.

This clonotype was seen repeatedly, ten times or more. The chain links TRBV6-5 to TRBJ2-1, with 8 bases lining up with TRBD2. The V and J ends lost 5 bases and 2 bases, in that order; junction bases with no gene match: 5. This CDR3 comprises 15 residues. Germline V gene data show CDR1 as MNHEY and CDR2 as SVGAGI. DNA for the CDR3: TGTGCCAGCAGTCTTAGCGGGACCGCCTACAATGAGCAGTTCTTC. Protein product: CASSLSGTAYNEQFF.

This rearrangement joins TRBV27 to TRBJ2-3, with D maybe TRBD2 (5 bases). Trimming cost V 3 bases and J 8 bases, with 12 bases left between them. CDR1 is MNHEY, CDR2 SMNVEV, per germline (reference sequence). The CDR3 loop spans 13 amino acids. The chain's CDR3 is CASSFGESGTQYF. The CDR3 DNA reads TGTGCCAGCAGTTTTGGGGAGTCCGGTACGCAGTATTTT.

The chain employs TRBV5-6 and TRBJ1-1, with D unclear. The CDR3 is 11 residues long. The V gene lost 0 bases and the J gene lost 11 bases, with 8 bases spanning the gap. The V gene's germline CDR1 is SGHDT and CDR2 YYEEEE. The CDR3 is CASSLGLVAFF. The CDR3 nucleotides are TGTGCCAGCAGCTTGGGTTTAGTGGCTTTCTTT.

This clonotype was recorded at least ten times. The J gene is TRBJ1-1, the V gene TRBV12-3 or TRBV12-4; no clear D gene. The CDR3 sequence is 13 residues long. V shed 2 bases and J shed 5 bases, with 9 bases lying between them. The CDR3 nucleotides read TGTGCCAGCAGTTTACTCTCGGGGACTGAAGCTTTCTTT. Translation gives CASSLLSGTEAFF.

V and J are TRBV9 and TRBJ1-2; no reliable D call. Germline V gene data show CDR1 as SGDLS and CDR2 as YYNGEE. This CDR3 spans 12 amino acids. V was cut by 0 bases and J by 4 bases, with 4 bases left in between. For the CDR3, the DNA is TGTGCCAGCAGCGTAGAAGCCTATGGCTACACCTTC. It specifies CASSVEAYGYTF.

The chain uses TRBV11-3 and TRBJ2-3, with 13 bases aligning to TRBD2. Germline CDR1 and CDR2: SGHNT and YENEEA. There are 17 residues in the CDR3. V was clipped by 4 bases and J by 4 bases; unmatched bases: 8. The CDR3, as DNA: TGTGCCAGCAGCTCCAGGACTAGCGGGGGTCCGTCAGATACGCAGTATTTT. Protein product: CASSSRTSGGPSDTQYF.

The V gene is TRBV14, the J gene TRBJ2-7, with TRBD1 identical over 9 bases. Germline V gives CDR1 SGHDN, CDR2 FVKESK. This CDR3 is 17 amino acids long. With 2 bases clipped from V and 4 bases from J, the junction kept 12 bases outside the gene matches. The CDR3 coding sequence is TGTGCCAGCAGCCAACTAGGACAGGGGCCGGCCAAATACGAGCAGTACTTC. Protein: CASSQLGQGPAKYEQYF.

This clonotype showed up just a few times. The rearrangement joins TRBV4-3 to TRBJ2-3, with 7 bases lining up with TRBD1. J gave up 0 bases and V 0 bases, and 6 bases lay outside the gene matches. This CDR3 has 17 amino acids. Germline V gene lookup returns CDR1 LGHNA and CDR2 YSLEER. DNA of the CDR3: TGCGCCAGCAGCCAAGACCCACAGGGGTCGAGCACAGATACGCAGTATTTT. Its protein is CASSQDPQGSSTDTQYF.

In its sample, this clonotype was seen a few times. This rearrangement joins TRBV12-3 or TRBV12-4 to TRBJ2-3, with TRBD2 as a possible D gene (5 bases). V was cut by 6 bases and J by 6 bases, with 13 bases left in between. The CDR3 covers 13 residues. The CDR3, as DNA: TGTGCCAGCAGCCCCGGGATGGGGGATACGCAGTATTTT. Translating gives CASSPGMGDTQYF.

This clonotype was observed a handful of times. This chain connects TRBV27 to TRBJ2-7; 8 nucleotides line up with TRBD2. The CDR3 totals 18 residues. V lost 6 bases and J lost 3; bases outside the gene matches: 19. Germline V gene sequence: CDR1 MNHEY, CDR2 SMNVEV (reference sequence). Written as DNA, the CDR3 is TGTGCCAGCAGCTCCCGGGGGAGCGGGAGCACGGGGAACTACGAGCAGTACTTC. It is translated as CASSSRGSGSTGNYEQYF.

This clonotype occurred a few times. The chain couples TRBV7-9 to TRBJ2-1; D possibly matches TRBD1 or TRBD2 (5 bases each). CDR3 length: 13 residues. The germline gives CDR1 SEHNR, CDR2 FQNEAQ (reference sequence). Between the trimmed V and J ends, which lost 0 bases and 13 bases, there was a span of 13 bases. The CDR3 nucleotides read TGTGCCAGCAGCTTAGCGGTGAGGGGCACCCAGTTCTTC. Its translation is CASSLAVRGTQFF.

This clonotype was seen a few times. The chain carries TRBV5-1 and TRBJ1-6; D gene unclear. The CDR3 runs to 14 residues. Per germline, CDR1 SGHRS and CDR2 YFSETQ. V dropped 6 bases and J dropped 3 bases, with 10 bases sitting between them. CDR3: CASKNANYNSPLHF. CDR3 nucleotides: TGCGCCAGCAAGAATGCCAACTATAATTCACCCCTCCACTTT. Looking up the rest from reference TRBV5-1 and TRBJ1-6 gives the full variable domain: KAGVTQTPRYLIKTRGQQVTLSCSPISGHRSVSWYQQTPGQGLQFLFEYFSETQRNKGNFPGRFSGRQFSNSRSEMNVSTLELGDSALYLCASKNANYNSPLHFGNGTRLTVT.

This clonotype showed up just once. The chain is built from TRBV9 and TRBJ2-6; TRBD1 matches 7 bases. Per germline, CDR1 SGDLS and CDR2 YYNGEE. The ends lost 2 bases at V and 3 bases at J; junction bases unmatched: 8. This CDR3 spans 17 amino acids. CDR3 nucleotides: TGTGCCAGCAGCGTGGACAGGTTATCTCGTGGGGCCAACGTCCTGACTTTC. This gives the protein CASSVDRLSRGANVLTF.

This clonotype was seen more than once but under ten times. One end of the junction fails to match germline, which may point to a read error. The rearrangement joins TRBV7-9 to TRBJ1-1, with unresolved D. The CDR3 runs 9 residues. CDR1 and CDR2 (germline): SEHNR, FQNEAQ (reference sequence). The CDR3 loop reads CASSLGQLF. DNA of the CDR3: TGTGCCAGCAGCTTAGGGCAGCTTTTT.

This clonotype was observed a handful of times. This rearrangement joins TRBV10-3 to TRBJ2-1, with TRBD1 matching 10 bases. This CDR3 has 16 residues. With V trimmed by 3 bases and J by 5 bases, 7 bases remained unmatched. Germline V gives CDR1 ENHRY, CDR2 SYGVKD. CDR3 protein: CAISDVRDRGDNEQFF. CDR3 DNA: TGTGCCATCAGTGACGTCCGGGACAGGGGTGACAATGAGCAGTTCTTC.

This clonotype was seen a handful of times. The J gene is TRBJ2-4, the V gene TRBV10-1, with D hard to call. Germline V gene data show CDR1 as WNHNN and CDR2 as SYGVQD (reference sequence). Trimming removed 2 bases from V and 2 bases from J, with 4 bases in between. The CDR3 spans 13 residues. The CDR3 DNA follows: TGCGCCAGCAGTGAGGGATCCAAAAACATTCAGTACTTC. Encoded protein: CASSEGSKNIQYF.

The chain combines TRBV9 with TRBJ2-7; 10 nucleotides line up with TRBD1. The CDR3 sequence is 15 residues long. The germline CDR1 and CDR2 sequences are SGDLS and YYNGEE. V gave up 0 bases and J gave up 6 bases; unmatched junction bases: 6. The CDR3 is CASSVDGTGVFEQYF. The CDR3 coding sequence is TGTGCCAGCAGCGTAGACGGGACAGGGGTTTTCGAGCAGTACTTC.

This clonotype was counted between two and nine times. The chain has TRBV4-3 and TRBJ1-4, with TRBD1 identical over 7 bases. V lost 3 bases, J lost 5 bases, and 18 bases stayed unmatched. The CDR3 runs to 19 residues. Germline V gene sequence: CDR1 LGHNA, CDR2 YSLEER. For the CDR3, the DNA is TGCGCCAGCAGCCATCCCCCCCGACAGGGAAGTCGAGAGAATGAAAAACTGTTTTTT. This encodes CASSHPPRQGSRENEKLFF.

The chain combines TRBV7-9 with TRBJ2-1; 8 bases line up with TRBD2. Looked up from germline, CDR1 is SEHNR and CDR2 is FQNEAQ (reference sequence). With V trimmed by 5 bases and J by 10 bases, 13 bases remained unmatched. The CDR3 consists of 15 residues. Here the CDR3 reads CASSPMGAGGGEQFF. In DNA, the CDR3 is TGTGCCAGCAGCCCTATGGGGGCGGGGGGAGGAGAGCAGTTCTTC.